These 2 T cell receptor beta chains were sequenced from one sample in a study of cytomegalovirus exposure and HLA in healthy donors. PCR primers comprised 60 Vbeta and 13 Jbeta primers. Data came from immunoSEQ multiplex PCR; TCRdb stores just in-frame clones and leaves some out. The sample contains roughly 150,000 clones, approximately 80% of which appear only once. The sample consisted of PBMCs. The origin of the receptors is a woman in her 40s in good health and CMV-seronegative.

Only one count was recorded for this clone. The chain is built from TRBV7-2 and TRBJ2-2; 9 nucleotides match TRBD2. Trimming took 1 base from V and 9 from J; bases not matched to a gene: 18. The CDR3 totals 19 residues. Germline-derived CDR1 and CDR2 are SGHTA and FQGNSA. This chain's CDR3 is CASSLEPVSGSLSFRELFF. The CDR3 nucleotides are TGTGCCAGCAGCTTAGAGCCCGTTAGCGGGAGCCTTTCTTTCCGGGAGCTGTTTTTT. The full variable domain, rest sourced from reference TRBV7-2 and TRBJ2-2, is GAGVSQSPSNKVTEKGKDVELRCDPISGHTALYWYRQSLGQGLEFLIYFQGNSAPDKSGLPSDRFSAERTGGSVSTLTIQRTQQEDSAVYLCASSLEPVSGSLSFRELFFGEGSRLTVL.

V is TRBV7-9 and J is TRBJ1-1, with D tentatively TRBD1 (5 bases). Trimming took 4 bases from V and 1 from J, leaving 13 bases between them. This CDR3 is built from 15 residues. Germline V gene data show CDR1 as SEHNR and CDR2 as FQNEAQ (reference sequence). CDR3 residues: CASSSREGPNTEAFF. In nucleotides, the CDR3 is TGTGCCAGCAGCTCCAGGGAAGGCCCGAACACTGAAGCTTTCTTT.